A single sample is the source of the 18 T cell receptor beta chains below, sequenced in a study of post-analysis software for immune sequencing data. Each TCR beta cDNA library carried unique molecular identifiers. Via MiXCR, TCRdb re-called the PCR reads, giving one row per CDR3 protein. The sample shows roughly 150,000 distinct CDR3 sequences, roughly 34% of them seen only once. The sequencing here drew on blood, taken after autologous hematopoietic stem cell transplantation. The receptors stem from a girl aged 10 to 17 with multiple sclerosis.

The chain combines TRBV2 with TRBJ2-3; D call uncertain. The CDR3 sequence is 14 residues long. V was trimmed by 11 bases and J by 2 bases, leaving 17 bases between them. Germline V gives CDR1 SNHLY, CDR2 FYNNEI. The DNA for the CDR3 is TGTGCCGGCAAGACATGGATTAACACAGATACGCAGTATTTT. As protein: CAGKTWINTDTQYF.

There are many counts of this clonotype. CDR3 sequence (DNA): TGTGCCAGCAGTCTCCACAGGGGCGAGCAGTTCTTC. Protein sequence: CASSLHRGEQFF. The chain joins TRBV12-3 or TRBV12-4 to TRBJ2-1; 7 positions agree with TRBD1. V was pared by 5 bases and J by 10 bases, with 5 bases of the junction left unmatched. This CDR3 contains 12 residues.

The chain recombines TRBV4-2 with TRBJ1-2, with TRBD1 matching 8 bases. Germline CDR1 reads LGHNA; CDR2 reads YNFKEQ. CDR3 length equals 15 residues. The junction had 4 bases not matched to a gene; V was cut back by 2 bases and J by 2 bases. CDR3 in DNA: TGTGCCAGCAGCCAACTTCGGGACAGGAACTATGGCTACACCTTC. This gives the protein CASSQLRDRNYGYTF.

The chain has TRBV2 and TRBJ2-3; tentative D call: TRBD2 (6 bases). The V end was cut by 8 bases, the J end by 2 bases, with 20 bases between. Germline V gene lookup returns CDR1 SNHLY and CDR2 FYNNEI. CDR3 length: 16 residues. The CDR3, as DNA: TGTGCCAGCTCCTCTGGGAGGCAGAAGCTCACAGATACGCAGTATTTT. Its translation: CASSSGRQKLTDTQYF.

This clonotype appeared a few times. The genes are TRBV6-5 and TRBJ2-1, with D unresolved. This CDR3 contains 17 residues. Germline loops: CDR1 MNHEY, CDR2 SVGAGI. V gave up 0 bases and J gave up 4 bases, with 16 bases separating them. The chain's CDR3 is CASSYSILNLPYNEQFF. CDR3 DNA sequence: TGTGCCAGCAGTTACTCGATACTAAATCTTCCTTACAATGAGCAGTTCTTC.

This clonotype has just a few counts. The CDR3 nucleotides are TGCGCCAGCAGCAAATTAGCGTCCGGGAGGTGGGGCCGAGGGGAGCAGTTCTTC. This codes for CASSKLASGRWGRGEQFF. The chain couples TRBV5-1 to TRBJ2-1; TRBD2 matches at 7 bases. The junction had 23 bases not matched to a gene; V was cut back by 4 bases and J by 10 bases. The CDR3 spans 18 residues. Germline V gives CDR1 SGHRS, CDR2 YFSETQ.

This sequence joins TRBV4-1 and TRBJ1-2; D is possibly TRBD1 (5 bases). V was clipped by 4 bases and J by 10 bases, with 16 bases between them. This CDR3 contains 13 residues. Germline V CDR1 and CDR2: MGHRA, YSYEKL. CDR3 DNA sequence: TGCGCCAGCAGCCCAGGGACCCAGGATGACTACACCTTC. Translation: CASSPGTQDDYTF.

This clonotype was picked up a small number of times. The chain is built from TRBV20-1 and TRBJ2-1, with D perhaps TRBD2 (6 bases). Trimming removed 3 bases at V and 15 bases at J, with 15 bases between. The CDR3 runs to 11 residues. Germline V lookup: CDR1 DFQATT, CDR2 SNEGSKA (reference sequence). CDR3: CSASGGVFPFF. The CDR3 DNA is TGCAGTGCTAGTGGAGGGGTTTTTCCGTTCTTC.

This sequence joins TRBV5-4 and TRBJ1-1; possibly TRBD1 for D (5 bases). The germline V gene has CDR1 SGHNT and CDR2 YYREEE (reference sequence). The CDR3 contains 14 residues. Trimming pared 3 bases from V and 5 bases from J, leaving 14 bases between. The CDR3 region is CASSWTLGGTEAFF. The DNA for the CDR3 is TGTGCCAGCAGCTGGACGTTGGGGGGGACTGAAGCTTTCTTT.

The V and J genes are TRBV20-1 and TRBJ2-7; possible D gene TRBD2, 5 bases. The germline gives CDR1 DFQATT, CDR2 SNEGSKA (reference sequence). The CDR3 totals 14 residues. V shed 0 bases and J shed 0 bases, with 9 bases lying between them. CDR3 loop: CSARDLGSSYEQYF. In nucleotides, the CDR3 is TGCAGTGCTAGAGATTTAGGGAGCTCCTACGAGCAGTACTTC.

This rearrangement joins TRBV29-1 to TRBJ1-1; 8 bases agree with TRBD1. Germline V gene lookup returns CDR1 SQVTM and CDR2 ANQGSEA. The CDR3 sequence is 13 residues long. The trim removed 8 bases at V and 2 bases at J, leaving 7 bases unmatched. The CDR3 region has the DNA TGCAGCTTCACCGGGACAGGTAACACTGAAGCTTTCTTT. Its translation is CSFTGTGNTEAFF.

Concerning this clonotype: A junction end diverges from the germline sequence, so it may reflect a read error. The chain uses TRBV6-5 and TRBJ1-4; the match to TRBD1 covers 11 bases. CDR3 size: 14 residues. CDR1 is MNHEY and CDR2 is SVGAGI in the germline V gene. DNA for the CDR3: TGTGCCAGCAGTGCCGGGACAGGGGGAGAAAAACGGTTTTTT. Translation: CASSAGTGGEKRFF.

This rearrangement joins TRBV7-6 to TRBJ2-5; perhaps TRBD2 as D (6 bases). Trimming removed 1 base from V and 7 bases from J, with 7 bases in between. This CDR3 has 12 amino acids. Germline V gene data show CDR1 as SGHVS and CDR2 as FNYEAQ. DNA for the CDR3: TGTGCCAGCAGCTTAGAAGCGGGGACCCAGTACTTC. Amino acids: CASSLEAGTQYF.

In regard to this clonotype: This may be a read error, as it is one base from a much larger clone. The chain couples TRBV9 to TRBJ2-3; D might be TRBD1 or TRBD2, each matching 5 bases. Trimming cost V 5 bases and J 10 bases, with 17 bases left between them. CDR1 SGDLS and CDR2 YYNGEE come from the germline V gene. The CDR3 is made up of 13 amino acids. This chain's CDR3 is CASSWKGSDAQYF. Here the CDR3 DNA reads TGTGCCAGCAGTTGGAAGGGGAGTGATGCGCAGTATTTT.

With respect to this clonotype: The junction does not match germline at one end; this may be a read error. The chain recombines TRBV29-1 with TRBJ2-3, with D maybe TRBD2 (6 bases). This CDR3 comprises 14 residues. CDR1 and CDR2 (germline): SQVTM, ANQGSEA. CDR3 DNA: TGTAAGGTAGAAGCTAGCGAGGACACAGATACGCAGTATTTT. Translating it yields CKVEASEDTDTQYF.

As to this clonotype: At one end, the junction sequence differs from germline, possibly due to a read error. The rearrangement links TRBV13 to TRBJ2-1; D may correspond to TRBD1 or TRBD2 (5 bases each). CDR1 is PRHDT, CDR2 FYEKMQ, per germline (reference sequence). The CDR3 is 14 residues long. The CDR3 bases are TGTGCCTGCAGCTCGAGGGGAAGAATCTATGAGCAGTTCTTC. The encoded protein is CACSSRGRIYEQFF.

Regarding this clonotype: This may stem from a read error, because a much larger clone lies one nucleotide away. The CDR3 loop is CASSQDWNGRAGDTQHF. CDR3 DNA sequence: TGTGCCAGCAGCCAAGACTGGAACGGGAGGGCCGGAGATACGCAGCATTTT. This chain joins TRBV4-2 and TRBJ2-3, with D uncertain. The DNA end is a closer match to TRBJ1-5, so the J assignment may be wrong. This CDR3 has 17 residues. Per the germline V gene, CDR1 is LGHNA and CDR2 is YNFKEQ.

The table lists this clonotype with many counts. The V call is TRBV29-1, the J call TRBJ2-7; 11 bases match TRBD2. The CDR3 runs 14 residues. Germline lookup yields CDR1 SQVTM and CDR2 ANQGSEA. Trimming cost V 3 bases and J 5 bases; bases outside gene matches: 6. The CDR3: CSVETASGRNEQYF. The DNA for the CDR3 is TGCAGCGTTGAGACAGCTAGCGGGAGGAACGAGCAGTACTTC.